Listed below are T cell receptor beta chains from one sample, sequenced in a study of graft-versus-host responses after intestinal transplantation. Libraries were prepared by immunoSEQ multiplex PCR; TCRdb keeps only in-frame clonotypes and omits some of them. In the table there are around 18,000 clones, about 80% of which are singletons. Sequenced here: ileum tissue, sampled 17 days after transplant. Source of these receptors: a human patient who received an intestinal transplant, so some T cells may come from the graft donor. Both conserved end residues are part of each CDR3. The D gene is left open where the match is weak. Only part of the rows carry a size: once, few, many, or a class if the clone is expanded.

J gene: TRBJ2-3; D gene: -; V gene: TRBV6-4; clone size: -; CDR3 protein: CASRETWSTDTQYF; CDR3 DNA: TGTGCCAGCAGAGAGACATGGAGCACAGATACACAGTATTTT
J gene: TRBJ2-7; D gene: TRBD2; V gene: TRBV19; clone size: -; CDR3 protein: CASSIEGRGAYEQYF; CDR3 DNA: TGTGCCAGTAGTATTGAGGGTCGGGGGGCCTACGAGCAGTACTTC
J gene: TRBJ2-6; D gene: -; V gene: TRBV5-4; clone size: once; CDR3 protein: CASSLFPPSSTGANVLTF; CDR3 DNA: TGTGCCAGCAGCTTGTTTCCCCCGAGCAGTACTGGGGCCAACGTCCTGACTTTC
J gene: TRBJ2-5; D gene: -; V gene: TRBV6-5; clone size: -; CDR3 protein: CASSYPGAQYF; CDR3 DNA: TGTGCCAGCAGTTACCCCGGGGCCCAGTACTTC
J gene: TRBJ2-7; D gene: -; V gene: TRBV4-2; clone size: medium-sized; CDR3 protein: CASSPAGTGTYEQYF; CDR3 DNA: TGTGCCAGCAGCCCAGCCGGGACTGGAACCTACGAGCAGTACTTC
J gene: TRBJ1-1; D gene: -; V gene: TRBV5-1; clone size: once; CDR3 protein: CASSFSEVGENTEAFF; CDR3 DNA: TGCGCCAGCAGCTTCTCTGAGGTGGGGGAGAACACTGAAGCTTTCTTT
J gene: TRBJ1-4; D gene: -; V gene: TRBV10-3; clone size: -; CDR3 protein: CAISEGVEKLFF; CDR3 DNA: TGTGCCATCAGTGAGGGGGTCGAAAAACTGTTTTTT
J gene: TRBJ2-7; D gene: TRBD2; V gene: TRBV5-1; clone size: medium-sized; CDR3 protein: CASTTSPEYEQYF; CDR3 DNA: TGCGCCAGCACGACTAGCCCTGAGTACGAGCAGTACTTC
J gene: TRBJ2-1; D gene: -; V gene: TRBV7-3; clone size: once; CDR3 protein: CASSLTVGFSSYNEQFF; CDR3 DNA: TGTGCCAGCAGCTTAACGGTTGGATTCAGCTCCTACAATGAGCAGTTCTTC
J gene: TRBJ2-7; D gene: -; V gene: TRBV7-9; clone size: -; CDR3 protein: CASSPPGAGYEQYF; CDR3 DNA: TGTGCCAGCAGCCCTCCGGGGGCGGGATACGAGCAGTACTTC
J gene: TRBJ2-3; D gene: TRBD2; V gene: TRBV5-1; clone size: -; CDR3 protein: CASSLGVTGTSGRSGTDTQYF; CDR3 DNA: TGCGCCAGCAGCTTGGGGGTTACCGGGACTAGCGGGAGATCTGGCACAGATACGCAGTATTTT
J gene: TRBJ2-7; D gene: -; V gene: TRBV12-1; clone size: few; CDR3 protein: CASSLGPAGDHHYEQYF; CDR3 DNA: TGTGCCAGCAGCTTAGGGCCGGCCGGGGACCACCACTACGAGCAGTACTTC
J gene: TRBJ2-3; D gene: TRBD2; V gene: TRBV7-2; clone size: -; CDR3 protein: CASSLNGRAPDTQYF; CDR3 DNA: TGTGCCAGCAGCTTAAACGGGAGGGCCCCAGATACGCAGTATTTT
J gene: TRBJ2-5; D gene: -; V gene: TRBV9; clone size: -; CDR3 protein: CASSETIPRETQYF; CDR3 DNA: TGTGCCAGCAGCGAGACTATCCCCAGGGAGACCCAGTACTTC
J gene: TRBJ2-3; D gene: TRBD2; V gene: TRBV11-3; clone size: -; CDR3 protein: CASSPGTSHADTQYF; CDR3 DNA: TGTGCCAGCAGCCCCGGGACTAGTCATGCAGATACGCAGTATTTT
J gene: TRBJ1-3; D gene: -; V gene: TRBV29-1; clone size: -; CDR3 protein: CSVESQTPTNTIYF; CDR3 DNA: TGCAGCGTTGAATCTCAAACCCCCACAAACACCATATATTTT
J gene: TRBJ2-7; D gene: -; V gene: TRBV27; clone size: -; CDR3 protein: CASSLRGYEQYF; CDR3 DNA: TGTGCCAGCAGTTTACGGGGCTACGAGCAGTACTTC
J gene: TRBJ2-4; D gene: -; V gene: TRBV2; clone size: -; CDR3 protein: CASSSGRELAKNIQYF; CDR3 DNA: TGTGCCAGCAGTAGTGGCAGGGAATTAGCCAAAAACATTCAGTACTTC
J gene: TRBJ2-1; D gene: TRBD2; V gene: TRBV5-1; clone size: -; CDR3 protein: CASSLGLAGVEQFF; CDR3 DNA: TGCGCCAGCAGCTTGGGACTAGCGGGAGTTGAGCAGTTCTTC
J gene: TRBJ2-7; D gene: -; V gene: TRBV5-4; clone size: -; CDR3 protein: CASRDLAFPYEQYF; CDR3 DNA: TGTGCCAGCAGGGACCTAGCGTTCCCCTACGAGCAGTACTTC
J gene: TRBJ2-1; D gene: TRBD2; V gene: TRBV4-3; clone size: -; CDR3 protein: CASSQSLGGRVWDEQFF; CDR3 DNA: TGCGCCAGCAGCCAATCTTTGGGCGGGAGGGTCTGGGATGAGCAGTTCTTC
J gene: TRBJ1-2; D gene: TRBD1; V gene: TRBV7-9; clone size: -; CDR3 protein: CASRSDRDPWDGYTF; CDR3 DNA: TGTGCCAGCAGGTCTGACAGGGACCCATGGGATGGCTACACCTTC
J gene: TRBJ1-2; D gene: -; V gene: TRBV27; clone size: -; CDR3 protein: CASSLDVDGDGYTF; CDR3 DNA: TGTGCCAGCAGTTTAGATGTGGACGGGGATGGCTACACCTTC
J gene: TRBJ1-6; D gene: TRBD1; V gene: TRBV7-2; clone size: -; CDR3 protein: CASSLVPTGAYSPLHF; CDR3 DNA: TGTGCCAGCAGCTTAGTCCCCACAGGGGCTTACTCACCCCTCCACTTT
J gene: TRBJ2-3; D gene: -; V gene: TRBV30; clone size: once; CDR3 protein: CASRVGGTPDTQYF; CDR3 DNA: TGTGCCTCGAGAGTAGGGGGGACCCCAGATACGCAGTATTTT
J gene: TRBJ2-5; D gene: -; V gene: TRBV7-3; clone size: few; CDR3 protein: CASSLGGGGETQYF; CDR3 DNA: TGTGCCAGCAGCTTGGGAGGGGGTGGGGAGACCCAGTACTTC
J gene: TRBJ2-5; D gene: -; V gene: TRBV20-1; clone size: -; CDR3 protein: CSASVETQYF; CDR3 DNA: TGCAGTGCTAGTGTCGAGACCCAGTACTTC
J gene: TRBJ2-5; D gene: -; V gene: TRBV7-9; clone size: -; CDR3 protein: CASSLGRGFQETQYF; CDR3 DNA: TGTGCCAGCAGCCTAGGTCGTGGATTCCAAGAGACCCAGTACTTC
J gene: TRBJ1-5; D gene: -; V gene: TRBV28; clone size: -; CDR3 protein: CASSFTENQPQHF; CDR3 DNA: TGTGCCAGCAGTTTTACCGAAAATCAGCCCCAGCATTTT
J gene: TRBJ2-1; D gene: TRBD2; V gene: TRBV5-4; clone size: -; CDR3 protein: CASSLSGGSYNEQFF; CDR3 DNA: TGTGCCAGCAGCTTGTCCGGGGGGTCCTACAATGAGCAGTTCTTC
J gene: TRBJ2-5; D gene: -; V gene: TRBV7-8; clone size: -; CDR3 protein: CASSLGRGQETQYF; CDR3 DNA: TGTGCCAGCAGCTTGGGGAGAGGGCAAGAGACCCAGTACTTC
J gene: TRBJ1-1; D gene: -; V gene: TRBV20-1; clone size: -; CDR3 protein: CSAGTWWEAFF; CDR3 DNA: TGCAGTGCTGGAACCTGGTGGGAAGCTTTCTTT
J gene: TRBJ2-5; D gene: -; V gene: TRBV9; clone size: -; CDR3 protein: CASSSQGWQETQYF; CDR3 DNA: TGTGCCAGCAGCTCCCAGGGGTGGCAAGAGACCCAGTACTTC
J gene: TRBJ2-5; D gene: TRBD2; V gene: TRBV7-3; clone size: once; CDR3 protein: CASSLAGGGETQYF; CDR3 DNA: TGTGCCAGCAGCTTAGCGGGAGGGGGAGAGACCCAGTACTTC
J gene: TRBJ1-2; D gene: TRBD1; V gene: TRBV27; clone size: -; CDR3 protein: CASSPADRVGGYTF; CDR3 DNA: TGTGCCAGCAGTCCCGCTGACAGGGTGGGAGGCTACACCTTC
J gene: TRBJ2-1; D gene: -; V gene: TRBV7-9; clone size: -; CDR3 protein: CASTSGDNEQFF; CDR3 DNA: TGTGCCAGCACCTCAGGTGACAATGAGCAGTTCTTC
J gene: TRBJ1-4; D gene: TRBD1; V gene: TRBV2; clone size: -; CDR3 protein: CASKGSDRGFSEKLFF; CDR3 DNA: TGTGCCAGCAAGGGATCGGACAGGGGTTTTAGTGAAAAACTGTTTTTT
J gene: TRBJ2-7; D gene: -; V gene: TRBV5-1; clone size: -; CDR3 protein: CASSPRPELLSYEQYF; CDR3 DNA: TGCGCCAGCAGCCCCCGTCCAGAACTACTCTCCTACGAGCAGTACTTC
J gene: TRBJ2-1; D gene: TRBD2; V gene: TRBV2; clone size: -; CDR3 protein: CASRPTGLAATYNEQFF; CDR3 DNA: TGTGCCAGCAGGCCTACGGGACTAGCGGCTACCTACAATGAGCAGTTCTTC
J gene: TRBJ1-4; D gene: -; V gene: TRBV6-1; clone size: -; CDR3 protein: CATSAGFEKLFF; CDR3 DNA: TGTGCCACCTCGGCAGGGTTTGAAAAACTGTTTTTT
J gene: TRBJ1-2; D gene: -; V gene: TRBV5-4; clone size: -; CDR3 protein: CASSLVTKPDYGYTF; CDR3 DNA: TGTGCCAGCAGCTTGGTCACGAAACCGGACTATGGCTACACCTTC
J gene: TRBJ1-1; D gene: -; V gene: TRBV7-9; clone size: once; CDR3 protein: CASSLLPGENTEAFF; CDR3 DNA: TGTGCCAGCAGCTTATTACCAGGGGAGAACACTGAAGCTTTCTTT
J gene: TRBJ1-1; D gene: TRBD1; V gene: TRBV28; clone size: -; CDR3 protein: CASSLAGTGGTEAFF; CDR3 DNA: TGTGCCAGCAGTTTAGCAGGGACAGGCGGCACTGAAGCTTTCTTT
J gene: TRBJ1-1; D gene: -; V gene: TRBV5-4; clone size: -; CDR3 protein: CASSLPYTGTEAFF; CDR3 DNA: TGTGCCAGCAGCTTGCCCTACACAGGGACCGAAGCTTTCTTT